This T cell receptor (beta chain) was profiled in a study of CD8 T cells in ankylosing spondylitis. TCRdb fed the 5' RACE reads into MiXCR, producing one record per CDR3 protein. The data contain about 500,000 distinct CDR3 sequences, approximately 5% of them singletons. Whole-study findings and limits: Typical of ankylosing spondylitis blood, it appeared, was a TCR beta motif of fewer than 10 highly homologous variants. From matched ankylosing spondylitis synovial fluid, disease-linked clones were reportedly recovered at significantly enriched levels. Several of the motif variants were reported before in synovial fluid and blood from reactive arthritis.

This CDR3 contains 16 residues. Trimming cost V 5 bases and J 4 bases; bases outside gene matches: 9. Ten or more counts support this clonotype. Its target is unknown. The gene calls are TRBV12-3 or TRBV12-4 and TRBJ1-1; 11 nucleotides align to TRBD1. This clonotype originated in a male donor with ankylosing spondylitis. Material: blood, either unsorted or a sorted T cell fraction (not recorded which). CDR3 region: CASSLRDRGTSTEAFF. In DNA form, the CDR3 reads TGTGCCAGCAGTCTCCGGGACAGGGGGACCAGCACTGAAGCTTTCTTT.